The source of this T cell receptor (beta chain) is a study of blood T cell repertoires in COVID-19. Study-wide background: Material from acute and convalescent COVID-19 was sourced from the United States, Italy and Spain. Nucleic acid was either cDNA or gDNA, and it came from T cells, B-cell-depleted T cells, or PBMCs.

This CDR3 comprises 17 residues. Looked up from germline, CDR1 is SGHRS and CDR2 is YFSETQ. With V trimmed by 3 bases and J by 0 bases, 7 bases remained unmatched. In the original workflow: Using reference gene primer amplification, nucleated cell counts were estimated. Repertoires were generated with immunoSEQ multiplex PCR, while TCRdb's copy carries only in-frame clones and drops some. Clone size and the V and J calls come from that table; the DNA yielded D and trimming. The sample has about 190,000 clones; about 90% are singletons. This clone has a single count. This sequence was found in a man aged 50 or older with acute or convalescent COVID-19. Sequencing was carried out using peripheral blood. The chain couples TRBV5-1 to TRBJ2-3, with 10 positions matching TRBD2. This chain's CDR3 is CASSSITSGVSTDTQYF. As DNA, the CDR3 is TGCGCCAGCAGCTCCATAACTAGCGGGGTTAGCACAGATACGCAGTATTTT.